The sample holds many counts of the clone carrying this T cell receptor (beta chain). Its target is not known. The data stem from a study of spatial heterogeneity in lung cancer. Indicated time point: sample taken at primary tumor resection. A single record per CDR3 protein comes from TCRdb applying MiXCR to the 5' RACE reads. The sample yields over 25,000 distinct CDR3 sequences, about 7.1% seen once. Whole-study results and caveats: Higher tumor mutation counts went along with higher counts of expanded intratumoral alpha and beta TCRs. Beta chains had about 13% coverage of tumor T cells, and alpha chains had around 7%.

This material consisted of lung tumor tissue, taken at surgery. This receptor was obtained from a male donor with early-stage non-small cell lung cancer.

In DNA, the CDR3 is TGTGCCAGCAGCTTGAGCGGGACAGGGACTCATCAGCCCCAGCATTTT. This codes for CASSLSGTGTHQPQHF. This sequence joins TRBV5-5 and TRBJ1-5; 9 bases line up with TRBD1. Trimming took 1 base from V and 5 from J; bases not matched to a gene: 7. The CDR3 runs 16 residues. The germline V gene has CDR1 SGHKS and CDR2 YYEKEE (reference sequence).